These 10 T cell receptor beta chains share one sample of origin, sequenced in a study of blood T cell repertoires in COVID-19. TCRdb's copy holds only in-frame clones and misses some; the assay was immunoSEQ multiplex PCR. The sample includes some 330,000 clones, roughly 90% of them seen just once. Sample: peripheral blood. These receptors originate from a woman aged 45-65 years with active or convalescent COVID-19.

The V gene is TRBV14, the J gene TRBJ1-1; D is ambiguous. The CDR3 has 15 amino acids. V was pared by 4 bases and J by 3 bases, with 15 bases between. Germline CDR1 reads SGHDN; CDR2 reads FVKESK. CDR3 residues: CASSPIAEQDTEAFF. CDR3 DNA: TGTGCCAGCAGCCCGATCGCAGAGCAGGACACTGAAGCTTTCTTT.

The chain employs TRBV9 and TRBJ2-5; D might be TRBD1 (5 bases). This CDR3 is 16 amino acids long. The germline V gene has CDR1 SGDLS and CDR2 YYNGEE. V was shortened by 0 bases and J by 2 bases, with 14 bases between the two germline ends. CDR3 DNA sequence: TGTGCCAGCAGCGTAGCCCCTCAGGGAAAACAAGAGACCCAGTACTTC. This encodes CASSVAPQGKQETQYF.

As DNA, the CDR3 is TGTGCCAGCCGGACAGGGCCAGTGACTGAAGCTTTCTTT. Its protein is CASRTGPVTEAFF. This rearrangement joins TRBV25-1 to TRBJ1-1, with TRBD1 identical over 8 bases. Germline V gives CDR1 MGHDK, CDR2 SYGVNS. This CDR3 has 13 amino acids. The V and J ends lost 8 bases and 5 bases, in that order; junction bases with no gene match: 7.

The gene calls are TRBV5-1 and TRBJ1-2; TRBD1 matches at 9 bases. This CDR3 has 18 residues. The germline gives CDR1 SGHRS, CDR2 YFSETQ. V lost 2 bases and J lost 8; bases outside the gene matches: 19. The CDR3 DNA reads TGCGCCAGCAGCTTAGCAACAGGGGGCGTCGGTCGTATAGGGGGCTACACCTTC. Translating it yields CASSLATGGVGRIGGYTF.

The V gene is TRBV7-2, the J gene TRBJ2-2, with D tentatively TRBD2 (6 bases). Looked up from germline, CDR1 is SGHTA and CDR2 is FQGNSA. V was cut by 5 bases and J by 1 base, with 11 bases left in between. The CDR3 contains 15 residues. DNA for the CDR3: TGTGCCAGCAGCCCGGGACTGCTGAACACCGGGGAGCTGTTTTTT. It specifies CASSPGLLNTGELFF.

The rearrangement links TRBV27 to TRBJ2-7; 8 bases are shared with TRBD1. The germline CDR1 and CDR2 sequences are MNHEY and SMNVEV (reference sequence). Trimming cost V 3 bases and J 5 bases; bases outside gene matches: 12. The CDR3 covers 16 residues. In nucleotides, the CDR3 is TGTGCCAGCAGTTTGATAACCACGACAGGGGTCAACGAGCAGTACTTC. Its translation: CASSLITTTGVNEQYF.

The genes are TRBV9 and TRBJ2-5; D is ambiguous. Germline values: CDR1 SGDLS, CDR2 YYNGEE. The V and J ends lost 1 base and 2 bases respectively, with 6 bases between them. CDR3 size: 13 residues. As DNA, the CDR3 is TGTGCCAGCAGCGTATCTGTTCAAGAGACCCAGTACTTC. Translating gives CASSVSVQETQYF.

The chain is built from TRBV7-9 and TRBJ2-4; 9 bases align to TRBD1. J gave up 2 bases and V 5 bases, and 10 bases lay outside the gene matches. Germline assignment: CDR1 SEHNR and CDR2 FQNEAQ (reference sequence). The CDR3 runs to 17 residues. CDR3 bases: TGTGCCAGCAGCGGACCAAGGACAGGGGAATCCAAAAACATTCAGTACTTC. Its protein is CASSGPRTGESKNIQYF.

This chain uses TRBV10-2 with TRBJ1-1, with D tentatively TRBD1 (6 bases). CDR3 length equals 14 residues. Germline CDR1 and CDR2: WSHSY and SAAADI. The V end lost 6 bases, the J end lost 1 base, and 12 bases lay between the germline ends. The CDR3 sequence is CASRGAPSNTEAFF. The DNA for the CDR3 is TGCGCCAGCAGGGGGGCCCCATCGAACACTGAAGCTTTCTTT.

In its sample, this clone was seen once. V usage is TRBV6-5 and J usage is TRBJ2-6; 7 nucleotides agree with TRBD1. The germline V gene has CDR1 MNHEY and CDR2 SVGAGI. The CDR3 has 15 residues. V lost 6 bases and J lost 2; bases outside the gene matches: 4. The CDR3, as DNA: TGTGCCAGCAGAACCGACAGGGCTGGGGCCAACGTCCTGACTTTC. Encoded protein: CASRTDRAGANVLTF.